This TCR beta chain was observed in a study of blood T cell repertoires in COVID-19. Study context: Sites across the United States, Italy and Spain contributed samples from acute and convalescent COVID-19. T cells, B-cell-depleted T cells, or PBMCs provided the cDNA or gDNA that served as material.

One Seattle source followed patients from active infection through their disease course. As handled by the study authors: By means of reference gene primer amplification, nucleated cell counts were estimated. The protocol was immunoSEQ multiplex PCR, while the TCRdb copy is restricted to in-frame clones and leaves out a portion. V, J and clone size are taken as reported in that table, and D and trimming were inferred from the DNA itself. The top ten clones hold 4.7% of a sample with 35,000 to 40,000 clones, about 85% of them seen once. The CDR3 loop spans 16 amino acids. Trimming cost V 0 bases and J 0 bases, with 9 bases left between them. Germline V gives CDR1 SGDLS, CDR2 YYNGEE.

This clonotype was sampled from a man between 60 and 70 years old with COVID-19, enrolled during active disease. The genes are TRBV9 and TRBJ2-2, with a weak D call TRBD2 (5 bases). The sequenced material came from peripheral blood. CDR3 nucleotides: TGTGCCAGCAGCGTAGAAACGGGGTCGAACACCGGGGAGCTGTTTTTT. Translated, it gives CASSVETGSNTGELFF.